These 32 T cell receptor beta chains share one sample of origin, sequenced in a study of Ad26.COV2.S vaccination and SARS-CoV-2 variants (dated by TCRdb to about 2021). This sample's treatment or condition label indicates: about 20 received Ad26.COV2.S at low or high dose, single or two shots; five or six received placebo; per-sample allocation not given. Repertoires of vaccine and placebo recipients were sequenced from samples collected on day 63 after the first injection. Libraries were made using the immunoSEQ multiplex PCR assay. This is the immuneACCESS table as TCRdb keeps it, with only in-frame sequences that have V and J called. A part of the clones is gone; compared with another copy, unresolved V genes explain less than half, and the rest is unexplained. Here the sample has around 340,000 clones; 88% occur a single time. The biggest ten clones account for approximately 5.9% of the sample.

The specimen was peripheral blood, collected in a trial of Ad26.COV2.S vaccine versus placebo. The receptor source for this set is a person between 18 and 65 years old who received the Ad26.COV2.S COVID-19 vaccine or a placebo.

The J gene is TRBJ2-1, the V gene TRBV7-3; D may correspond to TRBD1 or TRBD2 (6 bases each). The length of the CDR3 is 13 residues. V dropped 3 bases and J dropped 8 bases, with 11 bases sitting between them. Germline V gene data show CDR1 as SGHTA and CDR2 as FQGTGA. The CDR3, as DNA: TGTGCCAGCAGCTTCGGGGGCAGCGATGAGCAGTTCTTC. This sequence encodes CASSFGGSDEQFF. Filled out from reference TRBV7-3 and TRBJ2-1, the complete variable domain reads GAGVSQTPSNKVTEKGKYVELRCDPISGHTALYWYRQSLGQGPEFLIYFQGTGAADDSGLPNDRFFAVRPEGSVSTLKIQRTERGDSAVYLCASSFGGSDEQFFGPGTRLTVL.

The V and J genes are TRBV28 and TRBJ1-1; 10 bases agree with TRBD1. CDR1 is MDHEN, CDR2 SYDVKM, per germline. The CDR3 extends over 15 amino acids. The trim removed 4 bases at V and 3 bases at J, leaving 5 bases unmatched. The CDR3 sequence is CASSSPGQGHTEAFF. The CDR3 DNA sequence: TGTGCCAGCAGTTCCCCGGGACAGGGGCACACTGAAGCTTTCTTT.

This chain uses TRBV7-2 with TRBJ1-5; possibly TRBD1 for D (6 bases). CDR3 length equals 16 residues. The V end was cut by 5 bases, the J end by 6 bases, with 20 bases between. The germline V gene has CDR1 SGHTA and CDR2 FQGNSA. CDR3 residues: CASSLRGALGSQPQHF. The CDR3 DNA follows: TGTGCCAGCAGCCTGAGGGGGGCTTTGGGCAGTCAGCCCCAGCATTTT.

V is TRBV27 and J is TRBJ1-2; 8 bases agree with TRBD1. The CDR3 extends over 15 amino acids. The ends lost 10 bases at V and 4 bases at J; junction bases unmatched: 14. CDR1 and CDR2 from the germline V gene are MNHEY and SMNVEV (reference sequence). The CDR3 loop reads CATRTGTPLLYGYTF. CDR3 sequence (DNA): TGTGCCACCCGGACAGGGACCCCGCTTCTCTATGGCTACACCTTC.

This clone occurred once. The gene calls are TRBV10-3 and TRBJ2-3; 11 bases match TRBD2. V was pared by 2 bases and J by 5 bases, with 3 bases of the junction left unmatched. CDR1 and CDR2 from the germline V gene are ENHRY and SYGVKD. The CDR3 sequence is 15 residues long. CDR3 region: CAISETSGGGDTQYF. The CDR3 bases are TGTGCCATCAGTGAGACTAGCGGGGGTGGAGATACGCAGTATTTT.

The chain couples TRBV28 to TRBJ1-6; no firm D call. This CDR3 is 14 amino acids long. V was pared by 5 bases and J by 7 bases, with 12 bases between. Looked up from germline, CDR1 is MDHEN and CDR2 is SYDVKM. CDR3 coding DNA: TGTGCCAGCAGTCCACGACCTCTCAATTCACCCCTCCACTTT. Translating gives CASSPRPLNSPLHF.

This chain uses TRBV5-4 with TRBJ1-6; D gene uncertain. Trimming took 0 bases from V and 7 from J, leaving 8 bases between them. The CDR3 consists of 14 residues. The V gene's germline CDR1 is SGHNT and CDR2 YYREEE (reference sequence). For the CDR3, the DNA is TGTGCCAGCAGCTTGGCCGCGGAGAATTCACCCCTCCACTTT. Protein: CASSLAAENSPLHF.

CDR3 in DNA: TGTGCCAGCAGCGGAAGCGGGGGAAGGTACGAGCAGTACTTC. Its protein is CASSGSGGRYEQYF. The chain couples TRBV27 to TRBJ2-7; TRBD2 matches at 8 bases. V was clipped by 6 bases and J by 4 bases; unmatched bases: 8. The CDR3 is 14 amino acids. CDR1 is MNHEY and CDR2 is SMNVEV in the germline V gene (reference sequence).

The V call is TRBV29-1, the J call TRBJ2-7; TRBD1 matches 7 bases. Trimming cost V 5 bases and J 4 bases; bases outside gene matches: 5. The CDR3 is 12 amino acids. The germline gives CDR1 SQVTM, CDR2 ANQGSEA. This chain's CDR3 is CSVRTGRYEQYF. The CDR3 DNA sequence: TGCAGCGTTCGGACAGGTCGGTACGAGCAGTACTTC.

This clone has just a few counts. The CDR3 nucleotides are TGTGCCAGCAGTGAAGGCCCCGCTTCCTACGAGCAGTACTTC. Translated, it gives CASSEGPASYEQYF. The J gene is TRBJ2-7, the V gene TRBV6-1, with D unresolved. Trimming removed 1 base at V and 1 base at J, with 8 bases between. Germline V gene sequence: CDR1 MNHNS, CDR2 SASEGT. The CDR3 covers 14 residues.

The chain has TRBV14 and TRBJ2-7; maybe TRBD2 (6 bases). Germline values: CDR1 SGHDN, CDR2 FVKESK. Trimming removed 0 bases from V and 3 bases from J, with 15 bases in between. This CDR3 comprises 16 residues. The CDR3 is CASSQDLTGVDYEQYF. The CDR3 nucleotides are TGTGCCAGCAGCCAAGATCTCACGGGAGTAGACTACGAGCAGTACTTC.

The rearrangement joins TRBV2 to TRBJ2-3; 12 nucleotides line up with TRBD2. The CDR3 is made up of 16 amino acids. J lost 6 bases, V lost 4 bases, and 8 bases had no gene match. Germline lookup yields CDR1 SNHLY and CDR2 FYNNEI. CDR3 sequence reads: CASSVLAGGRGDTQYF. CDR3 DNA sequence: TGTGCCAGCAGTGTACTAGCGGGGGGCCGGGGGGATACGCAGTATTTT. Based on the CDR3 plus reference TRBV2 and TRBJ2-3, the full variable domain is EPEVTQTPSHQVTQMGQEVILRCVPISNHLYFYWYRQILGQKVEFLVSFYNNEISEKSEIFDDQFSVERPDGSNFTLKIRSTKLEDSAMYFCASSVLAGGRGDTQYFGPGTRLTVL.

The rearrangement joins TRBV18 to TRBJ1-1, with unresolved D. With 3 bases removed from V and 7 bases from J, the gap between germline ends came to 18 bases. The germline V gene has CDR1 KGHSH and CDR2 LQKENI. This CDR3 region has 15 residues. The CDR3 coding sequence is TGTGCCAGCTCACCCTCCCGCGGGGTATTGGATGAAGCTTTCTTT. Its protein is CASSPSRGVLDEAFF.

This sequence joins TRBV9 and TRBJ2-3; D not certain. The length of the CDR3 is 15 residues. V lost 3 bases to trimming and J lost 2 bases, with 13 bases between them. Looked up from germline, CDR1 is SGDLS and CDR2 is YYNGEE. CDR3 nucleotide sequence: TGTGCCAGCAGCGGGGCCGTTCCCTTCACAGATACGCAGTATTTT. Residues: CASSGAVPFTDTQYF.

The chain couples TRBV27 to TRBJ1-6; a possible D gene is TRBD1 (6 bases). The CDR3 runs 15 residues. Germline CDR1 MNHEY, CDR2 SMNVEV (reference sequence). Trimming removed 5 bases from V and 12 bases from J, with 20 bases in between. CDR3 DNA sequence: TGTGCCAGCAGTCCTCGGGGGGGCGAAGGGAGACCCCTCCACTTT. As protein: CASSPRGGEGRPLHF.

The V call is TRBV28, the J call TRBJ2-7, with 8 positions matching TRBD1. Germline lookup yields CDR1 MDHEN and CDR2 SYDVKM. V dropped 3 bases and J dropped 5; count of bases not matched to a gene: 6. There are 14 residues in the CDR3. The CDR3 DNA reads TGTGCCAGCAGTTTCCCAGGGGGCAGGAACGAGCAGTACTTC. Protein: CASSFPGGRNEQYF.

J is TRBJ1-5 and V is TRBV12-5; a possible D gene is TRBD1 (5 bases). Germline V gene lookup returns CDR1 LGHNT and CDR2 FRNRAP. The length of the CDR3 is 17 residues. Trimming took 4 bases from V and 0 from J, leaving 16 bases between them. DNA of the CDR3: TGTGCTAGTGGTTCGATGAAAGACAGCTATAGCAATCAGCCCCAGCATTTT. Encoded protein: CASGSMKDSYSNQPQHF.

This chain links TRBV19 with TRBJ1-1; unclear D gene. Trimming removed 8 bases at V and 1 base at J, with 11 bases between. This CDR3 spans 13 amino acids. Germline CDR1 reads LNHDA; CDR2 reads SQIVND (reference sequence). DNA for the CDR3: TGTGCCAGTGGTACGCAGACGAACACTGAAGCTTTCTTT. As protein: CASGTQTNTEAFF.

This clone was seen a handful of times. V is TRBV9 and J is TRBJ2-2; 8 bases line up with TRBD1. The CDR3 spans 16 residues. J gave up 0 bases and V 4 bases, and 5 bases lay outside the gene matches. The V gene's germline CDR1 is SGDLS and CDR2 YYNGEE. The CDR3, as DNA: TGTGCCAGCAGCCATCGGACAGGGACGAACACCGGGGAGCTGTTTTTT. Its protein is CASSHRTGTNTGELFF.

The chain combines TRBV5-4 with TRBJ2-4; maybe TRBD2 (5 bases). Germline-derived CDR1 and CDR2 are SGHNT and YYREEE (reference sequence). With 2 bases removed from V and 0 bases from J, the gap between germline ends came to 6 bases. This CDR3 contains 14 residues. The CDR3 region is CASSFRGAKNIQYF. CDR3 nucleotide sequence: TGTGCCAGCAGCTTCCGGGGAGCCAAAAACATTCAGTACTTC.

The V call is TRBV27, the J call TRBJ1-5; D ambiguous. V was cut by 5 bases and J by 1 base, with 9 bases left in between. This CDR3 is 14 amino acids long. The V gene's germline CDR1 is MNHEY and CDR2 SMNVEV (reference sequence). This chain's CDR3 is CASSLGGSNQPQHF. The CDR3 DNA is TGTGCCAGCAGTCTCGGAGGGAGCAATCAGCCCCAGCATTTT.

The CDR3 region has the DNA TGTGCCATCAGTGATCGGACTAGCGGGAGCCTGGCGAACACCGGGGAGCTGTTTTTT. Translated: CAISDRTSGSLANTGELFF. The chain is built from TRBV10-3 and TRBJ2-2, with TRBD2 identical over 13 bases. The CDR3 spans 19 residues. CDR1 is ENHRY and CDR2 is SYGVKD in the germline V gene. The V segment lost 3 bases and the J segment 0 bases; nucleotides outside the gene matches: 7.

For the CDR3, the DNA is TGCAGCGTTGGGACTAGTTTCTCCGGGGAGCTGTTTTTT. It is translated as CSVGTSFSGELFF. The chain combines TRBV29-1 with TRBJ2-2; 7 bases match TRBD2. J was trimmed by 6 bases and V by 4 bases; bases with no gene match: 5. The CDR3 sequence is 13 residues long. Germline V gene data show CDR1 as SQVTM and CDR2 as ANQGSEA.

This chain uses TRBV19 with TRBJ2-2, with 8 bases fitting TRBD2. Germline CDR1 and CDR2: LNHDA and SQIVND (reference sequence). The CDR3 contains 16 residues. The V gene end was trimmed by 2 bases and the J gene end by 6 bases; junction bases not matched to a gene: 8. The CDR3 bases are TGTGCCAGTAGTATAAGGAGCGGGAGTCATTCCGGGGAGCTGTTTTTT. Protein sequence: CASSIRSGSHSGELFF.

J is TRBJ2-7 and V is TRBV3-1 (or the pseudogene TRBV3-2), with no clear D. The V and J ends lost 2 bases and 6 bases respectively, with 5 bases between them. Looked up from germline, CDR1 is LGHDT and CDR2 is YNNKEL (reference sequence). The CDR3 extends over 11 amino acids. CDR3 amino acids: CASSQKGEQYF. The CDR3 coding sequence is TGTGCCAGCAGCCAAAAGGGCGAGCAGTACTTC.

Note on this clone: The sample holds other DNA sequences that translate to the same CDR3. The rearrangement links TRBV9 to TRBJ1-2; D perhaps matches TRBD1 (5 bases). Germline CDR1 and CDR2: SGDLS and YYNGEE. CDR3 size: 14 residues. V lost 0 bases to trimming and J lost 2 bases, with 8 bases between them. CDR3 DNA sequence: TGTGCCAGCAGCGTAGGTCAGGGAAACTATGGCTACACCTTC. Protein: CASSVGQGNYGYTF.

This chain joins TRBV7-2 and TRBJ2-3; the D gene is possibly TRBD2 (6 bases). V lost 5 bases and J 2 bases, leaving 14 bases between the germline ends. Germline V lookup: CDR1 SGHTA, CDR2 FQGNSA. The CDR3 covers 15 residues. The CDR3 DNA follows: TGTGCCAGCAGCCCGGGGACTGGACACACAGATACGCAGTATTTT. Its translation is CASSPGTGHTDTQYF. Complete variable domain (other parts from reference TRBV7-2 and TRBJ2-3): GAGVSQSPSNKVTEKGKDVELRCDPISGHTALYWYRQSLGQGLEFLIYFQGNSAPDKSGLPSDRFSAERTGGSVSTLTIQRTQQEDSAVYLCASSPGTGHTDTQYFGPGTRLTVL.

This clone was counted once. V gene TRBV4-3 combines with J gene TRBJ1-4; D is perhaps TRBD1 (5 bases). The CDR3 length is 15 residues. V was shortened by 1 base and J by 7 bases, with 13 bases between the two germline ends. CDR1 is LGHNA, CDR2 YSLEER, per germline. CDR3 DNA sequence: TGCGCCAGCAGCCAAGGATGGGCCCAGGGTGAAAAACTGTTTTTT. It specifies CASSQGWAQGEKLFF.

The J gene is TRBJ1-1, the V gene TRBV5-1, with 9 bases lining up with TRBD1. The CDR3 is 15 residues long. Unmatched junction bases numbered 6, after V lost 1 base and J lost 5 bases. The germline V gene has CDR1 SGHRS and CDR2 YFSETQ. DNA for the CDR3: TGCGCCAGCAGCTTGTCCGGGACAGGGATAACTGAAGCTTTCTTT. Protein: CASSLSGTGITEAFF.

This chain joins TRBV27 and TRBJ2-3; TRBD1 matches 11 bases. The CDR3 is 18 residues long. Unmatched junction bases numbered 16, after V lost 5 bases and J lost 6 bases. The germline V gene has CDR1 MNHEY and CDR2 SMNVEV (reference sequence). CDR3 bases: TGTGCCAGCAGTGCCCGGGGACAGGGGGGGAGAATTGGGGATACGCAGTATTTT. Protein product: CASSARGQGGRIGDTQYF.

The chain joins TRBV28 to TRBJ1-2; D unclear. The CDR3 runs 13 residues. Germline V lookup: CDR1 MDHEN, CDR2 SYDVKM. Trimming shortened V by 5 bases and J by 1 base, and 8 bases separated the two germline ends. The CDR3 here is CASSVRSNYGYTF. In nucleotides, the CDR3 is TGTGCCAGCAGTGTGAGAAGTAACTATGGCTACACCTTC.

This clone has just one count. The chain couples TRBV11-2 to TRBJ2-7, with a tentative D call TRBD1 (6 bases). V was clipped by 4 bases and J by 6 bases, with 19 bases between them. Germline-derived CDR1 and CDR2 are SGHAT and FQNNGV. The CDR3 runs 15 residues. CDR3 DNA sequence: TGTGCCAGCAGCTCCGGACAGCTCCGGGGTTTCGAGCAGTACTTC. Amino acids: CASSSGQLRGFEQYF.